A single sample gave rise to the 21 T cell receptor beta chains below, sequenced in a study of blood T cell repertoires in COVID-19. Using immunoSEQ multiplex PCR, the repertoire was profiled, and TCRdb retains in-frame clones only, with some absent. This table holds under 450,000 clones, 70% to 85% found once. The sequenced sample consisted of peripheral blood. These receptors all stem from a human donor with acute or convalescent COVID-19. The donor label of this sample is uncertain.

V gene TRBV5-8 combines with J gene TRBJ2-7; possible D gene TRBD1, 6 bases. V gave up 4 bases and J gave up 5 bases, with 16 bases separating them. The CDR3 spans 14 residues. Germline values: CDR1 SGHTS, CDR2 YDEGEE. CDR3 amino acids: CASSNNRQANEQYF. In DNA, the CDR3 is TGTGCCAGCAGCAACAACCGACAGGCGAACGAGCAGTACTTC. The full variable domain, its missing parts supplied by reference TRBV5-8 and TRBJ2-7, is EAGVTQSPTHLIKTRGQQATLRCSPISGHTSVYWYQQALGLGLQFLLWYDEGEERNRGNFPPRFSGRQFPNYSSELNVNALELEDSALYLCASSNNRQANEQYFGPGTRLTVT.

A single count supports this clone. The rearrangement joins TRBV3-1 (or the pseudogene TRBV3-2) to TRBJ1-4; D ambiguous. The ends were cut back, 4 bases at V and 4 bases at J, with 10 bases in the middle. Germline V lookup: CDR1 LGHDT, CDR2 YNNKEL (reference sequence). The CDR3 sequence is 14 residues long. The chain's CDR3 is CASSPHRVNEKLFF. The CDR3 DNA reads TGTGCCAGCAGCCCGCATCGGGTTAATGAAAAACTGTTTTTT.

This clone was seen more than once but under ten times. The CDR3: CASEGQPTRGGYTF. CDR3 in DNA: TGTGCCAGCGAAGGACAGCCAACCCGGGGTGGCTACACCTTC. This chain joins TRBV7-9 and TRBJ1-2; a possible D gene is TRBD1 (6 bases). Germline CDR1 reads SEHNR; CDR2 reads FQNEAQ (reference sequence). Deletions cut 8 bases from V and 7 bases from J, with 20 bases between. This CDR3 has 14 amino acids.

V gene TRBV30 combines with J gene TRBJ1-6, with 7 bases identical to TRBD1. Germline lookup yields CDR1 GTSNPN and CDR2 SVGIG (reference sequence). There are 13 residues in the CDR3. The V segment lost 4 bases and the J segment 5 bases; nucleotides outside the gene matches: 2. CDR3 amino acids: CAWTGQNNSPLHF. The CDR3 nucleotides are TGTGCCTGGACGGGACAGAATAATTCACCCCTCCACTTT.

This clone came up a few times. CDR3 nucleotides: TGTGCCTGGAGTAAGGACAGGGGAGACACTGAAGCTTTCTTT. It encodes CAWSKDRGDTEAFF. The chain combines TRBV30 with TRBJ1-1; TRBD1 matches at 9 bases. In germline, CDR1 is GTSNPN, CDR2 SVGIG (reference sequence). With 2 bases clipped from V and 3 bases from J, the junction kept 4 bases outside the gene matches. The CDR3 contains 14 residues.

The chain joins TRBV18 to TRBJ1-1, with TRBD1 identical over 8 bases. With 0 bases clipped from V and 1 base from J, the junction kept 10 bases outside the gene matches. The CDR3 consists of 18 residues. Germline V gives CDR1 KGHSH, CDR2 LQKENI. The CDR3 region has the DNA TGTGCCAGCTCACCACCAACGGACAGGGTCGGGAAGAACACTGAAGCTTTCTTT. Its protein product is CASSPPTDRVGKNTEAFF.

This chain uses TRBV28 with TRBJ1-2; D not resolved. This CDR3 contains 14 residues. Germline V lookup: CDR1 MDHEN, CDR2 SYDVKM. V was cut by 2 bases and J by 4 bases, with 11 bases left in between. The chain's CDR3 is CASSLHQTPYGYTF. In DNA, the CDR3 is TGTGCCAGCAGTTTACACCAGACTCCCTATGGCTACACCTTC.

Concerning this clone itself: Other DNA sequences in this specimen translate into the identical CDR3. DNA for the CDR3: TGTGCCAGCAGCTTTACCGGGAATCAGCCCCAGCATTTT. Protein product: CASSFTGNQPQHF. The chain uses TRBV7-9 and TRBJ1-5; no firm D call. The CDR3 spans 13 residues. Deletions cut 3 bases from V and 4 bases from J, with 7 bases between. Germline-derived CDR1 and CDR2 are SEHNR and FQNEAQ (reference sequence).

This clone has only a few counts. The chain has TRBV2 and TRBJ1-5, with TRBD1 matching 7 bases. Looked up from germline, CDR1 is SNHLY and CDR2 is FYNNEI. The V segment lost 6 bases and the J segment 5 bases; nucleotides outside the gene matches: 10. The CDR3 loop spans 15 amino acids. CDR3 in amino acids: CASREKTGTYQPQHF. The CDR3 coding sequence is TGTGCCAGCAGGGAAAAGACAGGGACCTATCAGCCCCAGCATTTT.

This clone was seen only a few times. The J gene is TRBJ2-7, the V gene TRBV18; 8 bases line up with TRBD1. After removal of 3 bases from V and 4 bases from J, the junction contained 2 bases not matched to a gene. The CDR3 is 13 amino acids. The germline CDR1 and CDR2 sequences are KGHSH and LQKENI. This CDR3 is CASSPRGLYEQYF. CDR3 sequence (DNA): TGTGCCAGCTCACCCAGGGGGCTTTACGAGCAGTACTTC.

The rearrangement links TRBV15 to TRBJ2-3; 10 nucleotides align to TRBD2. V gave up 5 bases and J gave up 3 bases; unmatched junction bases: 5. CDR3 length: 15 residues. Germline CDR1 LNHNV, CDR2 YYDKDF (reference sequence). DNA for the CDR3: TGTGCCACCAGCGTAAAGCGGGGGGGTACAGATACGCAGTATTTT. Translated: CATSVKRGGTDTQYF.

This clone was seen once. The CDR3 region is CAWGTGGLGNQPQHF. The CDR3 DNA follows: TGTGCCTGGGGGACAGGGGGGCTGGGTAATCAGCCCCAGCATTTT. V is TRBV30 and J is TRBJ1-5; TRBD1 agrees at 11 bases. V was clipped by 5 bases and J by 4 bases; unmatched bases: 7. The CDR3 runs 15 residues. The germline V gene has CDR1 GTSNPN and CDR2 SVGIG (reference sequence).

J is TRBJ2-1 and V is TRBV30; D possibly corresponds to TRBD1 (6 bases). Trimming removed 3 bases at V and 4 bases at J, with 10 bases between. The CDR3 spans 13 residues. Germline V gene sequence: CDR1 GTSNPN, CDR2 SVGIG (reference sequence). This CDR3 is CAWSLQGYNEQFF. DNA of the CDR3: TGTGCCTGGAGCCTACAGGGTTACAATGAGCAGTTCTTC.

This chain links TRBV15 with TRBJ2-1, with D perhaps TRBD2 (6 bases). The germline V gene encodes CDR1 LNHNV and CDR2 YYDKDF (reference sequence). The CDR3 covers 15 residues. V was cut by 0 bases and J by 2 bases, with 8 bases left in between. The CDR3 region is CATSREWGAYNEQFF. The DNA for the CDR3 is TGTGCCACCAGCAGAGAGTGGGGGGCCTACAATGAGCAGTTCTTC.

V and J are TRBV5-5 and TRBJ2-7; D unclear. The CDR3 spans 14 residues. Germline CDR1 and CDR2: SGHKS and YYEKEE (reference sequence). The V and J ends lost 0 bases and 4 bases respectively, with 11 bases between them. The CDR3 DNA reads TGTGCCAGCAGCTTGGAGCCGTATGTATACGAGCAGTACTTC. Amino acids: CASSLEPYVYEQYF.

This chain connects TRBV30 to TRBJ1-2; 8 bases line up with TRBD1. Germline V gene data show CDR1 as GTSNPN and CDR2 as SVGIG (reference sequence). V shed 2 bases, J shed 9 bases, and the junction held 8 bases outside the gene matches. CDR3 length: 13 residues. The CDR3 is CAWSRDRPKSYTF. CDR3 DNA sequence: TGTGCCTGGAGTCGGGACAGGCCGAAGAGCTACACCTTC.

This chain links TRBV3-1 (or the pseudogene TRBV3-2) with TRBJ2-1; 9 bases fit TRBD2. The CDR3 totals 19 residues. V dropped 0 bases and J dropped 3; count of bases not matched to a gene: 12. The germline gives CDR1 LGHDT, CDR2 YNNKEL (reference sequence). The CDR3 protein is CASSQDLAPAGGFYNEQFF. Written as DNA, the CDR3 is TGTGCCAGCAGCCAAGACCTGGCGCCGGCGGGGGGGTTCTACAATGAGCAGTTCTTC.

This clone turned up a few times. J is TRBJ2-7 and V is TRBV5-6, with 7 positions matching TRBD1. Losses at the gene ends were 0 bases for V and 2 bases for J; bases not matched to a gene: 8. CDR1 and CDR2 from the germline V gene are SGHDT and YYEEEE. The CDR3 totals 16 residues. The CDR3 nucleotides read TGTGCCAGCAGCTTGGTCGGGACAGCCCCCACCTACGAGCAGTACTTC. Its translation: CASSLVGTAPTYEQYF.

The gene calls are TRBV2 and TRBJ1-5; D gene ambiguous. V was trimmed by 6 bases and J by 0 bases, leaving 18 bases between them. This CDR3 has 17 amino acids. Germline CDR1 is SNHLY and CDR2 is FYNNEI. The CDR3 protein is CASSYNPPTLSNQPQHF. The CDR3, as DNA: TGTGCCAGCAGCTATAACCCCCCGACACTTAGCAATCAGCCCCAGCATTTT.

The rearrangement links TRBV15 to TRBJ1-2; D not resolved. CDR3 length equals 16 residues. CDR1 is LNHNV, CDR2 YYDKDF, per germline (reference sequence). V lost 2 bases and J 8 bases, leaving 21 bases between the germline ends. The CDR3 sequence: CATSRPSGNVISGYTF. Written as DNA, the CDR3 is TGTGCCACCAGCAGACCCAGCGGGAATGTTATATCCGGCTACACCTTC.

The CDR3 loop is CASSVGLAGGQGEQFF. CDR3 in DNA: TGTGCCAGCAGCGTAGGACTAGCGGGAGGCCAGGGTGAGCAGTTCTTC. V and J are TRBV9 and TRBJ2-1, with 13 bases matching TRBD2. CDR1 is SGDLS and CDR2 is YYNGEE in the germline V gene. J lost 9 bases, V lost 0 bases, and 6 bases had no gene match. This CDR3 is built from 16 residues.